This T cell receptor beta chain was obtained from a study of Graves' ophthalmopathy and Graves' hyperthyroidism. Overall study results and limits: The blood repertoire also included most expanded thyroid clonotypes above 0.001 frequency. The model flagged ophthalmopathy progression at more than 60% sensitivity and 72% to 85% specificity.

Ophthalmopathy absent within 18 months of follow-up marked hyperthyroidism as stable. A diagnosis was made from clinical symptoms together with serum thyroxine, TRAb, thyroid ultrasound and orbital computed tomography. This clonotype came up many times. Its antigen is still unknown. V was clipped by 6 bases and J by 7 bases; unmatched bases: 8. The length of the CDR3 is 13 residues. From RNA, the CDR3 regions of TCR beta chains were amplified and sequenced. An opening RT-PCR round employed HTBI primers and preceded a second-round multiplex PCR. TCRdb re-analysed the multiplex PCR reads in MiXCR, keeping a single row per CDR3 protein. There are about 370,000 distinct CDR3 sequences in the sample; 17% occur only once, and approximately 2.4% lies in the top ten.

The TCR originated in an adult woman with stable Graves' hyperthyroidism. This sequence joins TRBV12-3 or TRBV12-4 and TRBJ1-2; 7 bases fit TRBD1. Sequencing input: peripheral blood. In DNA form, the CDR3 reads TGTGCCAGCAGGTCCGACAGGGACATTGGCTACACCTTC. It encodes CASRSDRDIGYTF.